The 23 T cell receptor beta chains listed next were all sequenced from one sample in a study of T cells in Graves' hyperthyroidism and ophthalmopathy. Regions amplified from RNA transcripts were the TCR beta CDR3 regions. The HTBI primer set served for first-round RT-PCR of the TCR CDR3. In TCRdb, the multiplex PCR reads were re-called with MiXCR into one record per CDR3 protein. Of some 490,000 distinct CDR3 sequences in the sample, roughly 22% were seen once. Sequencing was performed on blood. The receptors were gathered from an older woman with Graves' ophthalmopathy.

This chain uses TRBV7-9 with TRBJ2-7, with D maybe TRBD1 (5 bases). CDR3 size: 14 residues. Per germline, CDR1 SEHNR and CDR2 FQNEAQ (reference sequence). The V gene lost 5 bases and the J gene lost 2 bases, with 13 bases spanning the gap. Here the CDR3 reads CASSANRTTYEQYF. DNA of the CDR3: TGTGCCAGCAGCGCCAACAGGACCACCTACGAGCAGTACTTC.

J is TRBJ2-7 and V is TRBV5-1, with TRBD2 as a possible D gene (6 bases). This CDR3 is 14 amino acids long. Trimming pared 0 bases from V and 6 bases from J, leaving 13 bases between. In germline, CDR1 is SGHRS, CDR2 YFSETQ. CDR3 residues: CASSLGGTSTEQYF. The CDR3 nucleotides are TGCGCCAGCAGCTTGGGAGGGACTTCAACCGAGCAGTACTTC.

The sample holds many counts of this clonotype. This chain uses TRBV2 with TRBJ2-3; D remains unclear. This CDR3 comprises 11 residues. Germline V gene data show CDR1 as SNHLY and CDR2 as FYNNEI. Trimming stripped 4 bases from V and 6 bases from J, with 5 bases between. DNA of the CDR3: TGTGCCAGCAGTGGTAGGGATACGCAGTATTTT. It translates to CASSGRDTQYF. The full variable domain, completed using reference TRBV2 and TRBJ2-3, is EPEVTQTPSHQVTQMGQEVILRCVPISNHLYFYWYRQILGQKVEFLVSFYNNEISEKSEIFDDQFSVERPDGSNFTLKIRSTKLEDSAMYFCASSGRDTQYFGPGTRLTVL.

In its sample, this clonotype was seen many times. This chain joins TRBV6-2 or TRBV6-3 and TRBJ2-7; D may correspond to TRBD1 or TRBD2 (5 bases each). The CDR3 is made up of 13 amino acids. The V end lost 7 bases, the J end lost 4 bases, and 14 bases lay between the germline ends. Germline V gene sequence: CDR1 MNHEY, CDR2 SVGEGT. The CDR3 sequence: CASTIRGGYEQYF. The CDR3 DNA follows: TGTGCCAGCACCATACGGGGCGGATACGAGCAGTACTTC.

The V call is TRBV3-1, the J call TRBJ2-1, with 12 nucleotides matching TRBD2. This CDR3 is built from 18 residues. Germline V CDR1 and CDR2: LGHDT, YNNKEL (reference sequence). V was clipped by 6 bases and J by 3 bases; unmatched bases: 12. The CDR3 is CASRDLAGGPSGYNEQFF. CDR3 in DNA: TGTGCCAGCAGGGACCTAGCGGGAGGGCCGTCCGGCTACAATGAGCAGTTCTTC.

In this sample, this clonotype turned up a few times. The chain employs TRBV12-3 or TRBV12-4 and TRBJ1-2; D gene unclear. CDR3 length: 11 residues. The V and J ends lost 5 bases and 14 bases respectively, with 15 bases between them. The CDR3 DNA follows: TGTGCCAGCAGTCAAATCCGGGCGCAGACCTTC. This translates into CASSQIRAQTF.

The chain uses TRBV5-8 and TRBJ1-1; no clear D gene. The CDR3 runs to 12 residues. V was trimmed by 4 bases and J by 6 bases, leaving 10 bases between them. In germline, CDR1 is SGHTS, CDR2 YDEGEE. As DNA, the CDR3 is TGTGCCAGCAGCGGGAGATCCCCTGAAGCTTTCTTT. It specifies CASSGRSPEAFF. Full variable domain (missing parts from reference TRBV5-8 and TRBJ1-1): EAGVTQSPTHLIKTRGQQATLRCSPISGHTSVYWYQQALGLGLQFLLWYDEGEERNRGNFPPRFSGRQFPNYSSELNVNALELEDSALYLCASSGRSPEAFFGQGTRLTVV.

As for this clonotype: No conserved phenylalanine or tryptophan is present at the end of the CDR3, so a read error is the likely explanation. V gene TRBV12-3 or TRBV12-4 combines with J gene TRBJ2-7; D unclear. The CDR3 is 13 amino acids. Trimming took 7 bases from V and 0 from J, leaving 10 bases between them. The CDR3 DNA reads as TGTGCCAGCACCAATCACCCCTCCTACGAGCAGTACCTC. Encoded protein: CASTNHPSYEQYL.

This clonotype was seen more than once but under ten times. V usage is TRBV5-5 and J usage is TRBJ1-1; D gene unclear. The CDR3 covers 15 residues. V lost 1 base and J lost 0, with 10 bases in between. The germline V gene encodes CDR1 SGHKS and CDR2 YYEKEE (reference sequence). CDR3 amino acids: CASSLIGSLNTEAFF. The CDR3, as DNA: TGTGCCAGCAGCTTGATCGGCAGCTTGAACACTGAAGCTTTCTTT.

The chain carries TRBV7-9 and TRBJ1-1; D remains ambiguous. Between the trimmed V and J ends, which lost 10 bases and 4 bases, there was a span of 16 bases. Germline assignment: CDR1 SEHNR and CDR2 FQNEAQ (reference sequence). The CDR3 sequence is 13 residues long. The chain's CDR3 is CATRRYSITEAFF. CDR3 coding DNA: TGTGCCACCCGACGATACAGTATCACTGAAGCTTTCTTT. The entire variable domain, with the rest obtained from reference TRBV7-9 and TRBJ1-1, is as follows: DTGVSQNPRHKITKRGQNVTFRCDPISEHNRLYWYRQTLGQGPEFLTYFQNEAQLEKSRLLSDRFSAERPKGSFSTLEIQRTEQGDSAMYLCATRRYSITEAFFGQGTRLTVV.

This clonotype was recorded many times. The chain employs TRBV18 and TRBJ1-1; no clear D gene. CDR1 and CDR2 from the germline V gene are KGHSH and LQKENI. Trimming removed 8 bases from V and 0 bases from J, with 10 bases in between. The CDR3 loop spans 13 amino acids. CDR3 amino acids: CASSGEMNTEAFF. In DNA, the CDR3 is TGTGCCAGCAGTGGCGAAATGAACACTGAAGCTTTCTTT.

There are a few counts of this clonotype. V is TRBV5-5 and J is TRBJ2-5; TRBD2 is a possible D gene (7 bases). The ends were cut back, 0 bases at V and 5 bases at J, with 11 bases in the middle. This CDR3 is 14 amino acids long. Germline CDR1 and CDR2: SGHKS and YYEKEE (reference sequence). CDR3 bases: TGTGCCAGCAGCTTGGCGGGGGGCAGTGAGACCCAGTACTTC. It specifies CASSLAGGSETQYF.

This clonotype was counted between two and nine times. The rearrangement joins TRBV10-3 to TRBJ1-1; 10 bases are shared with TRBD1. CDR3 size: 14 residues. V lost 7 bases to trimming and J lost 5 bases; unmatched junction nucleotides: 7. The V gene's germline CDR1 is ENHRY and CDR2 SYGVKD. This CDR3 reads CAITADRGYTEAFF. The CDR3 DNA follows: TGTGCCATCACCGCGGACAGGGGGTATACTGAAGCTTTCTTT.

This clonotype has just a few counts. The genes are TRBV28 and TRBJ2-1; 11 bases fit TRBD2. V was pared by 7 bases and J by 5 bases, with 4 bases of the junction left unmatched. CDR1 is MDHEN, CDR2 SYDVKM, per germline. CDR3 size: 14 residues. The CDR3: CASTPSGRNNEQFF. In DNA, the CDR3 is TGTGCCAGCACCCCTAGCGGGAGGAACAATGAGCAGTTCTTC.

This chain joins TRBV11-3 and TRBJ2-4, with D unresolved. CDR3 length: 14 amino acids. Trimming took 0 bases from V and 2 from J, leaving 5 bases between them. Germline V lookup: CDR1 SGHNT, CDR2 YENEEA. CDR3 in amino acids: CASSLDPSKNIQYF. CDR3 bases: TGTGCCAGCAGCTTAGATCCGTCCAAAAACATTCAGTACTTC.

This clonotype occurred many times. The CDR3 DNA follows: TGTGCCAGCAGTTCTAGCCCCGGGGAGCTGTTTTTT. Its translation is CASSSSPGELFF. The chain carries TRBV12-3 or TRBV12-4 and TRBJ2-2; possibly TRBD2 for D (5 bases). CDR3 length equals 12 residues. The V and J ends lost 4 bases and 6 bases respectively, with 6 bases between them.

The CDR3 loop reads CASSKKGPSNTGELFF. DNA of the CDR3: TGTGCCAGCAGCAAAAAGGGCCCTTCGAACACCGGGGAGCTGTTTTTT. The chain employs TRBV7-2 and TRBJ2-2; D is ambiguous. The germline V gene has CDR1 SGHTA and CDR2 FQGNSA. The CDR3 is 16 residues long. Trimming pared 5 bases from V and 0 bases from J, leaving 13 bases between.

This clonotype has a handful of counts. The rearrangement links TRBV20-1 to TRBJ2-7, with D possibly TRBD1 on 5 matching bases. Germline CDR1 and CDR2: DFQATT and SNEGSKA (reference sequence). This CDR3 is 12 amino acids long. The V end was cut by 5 bases, the J end by 3 bases, with 11 bases between. The CDR3, as DNA: TGCAGTGCTCTCCAGGGCGTCTACGAGCAGTACTTC. It specifies CSALQGVYEQYF.

This clonotype appeared a few times. The chain combines TRBV30 with TRBJ1-5; D gene unclear. Trimming took 6 bases from V and 1 from J, leaving 13 bases between them. CDR1 and CDR2 (germline): GTSNPN, SVGIG (reference sequence). The CDR3 extends over 14 amino acids. The CDR3 bases are TGTGCCTGCCGAGGGAGAGAGAGCAATCAGCCCCAGCATTTT. Translation: CACRGRESNQPQHF.

This sequence joins TRBV7-9 and TRBJ2-3; D remains ambiguous. This CDR3 comprises 14 residues. Trimming shortened V by 2 bases and J by 0 bases, and 6 bases separated the two germline ends. Germline lookup yields CDR1 SEHNR and CDR2 FQNEAQ (reference sequence). The chain's CDR3 is CASSLSMSTDTQYF. The CDR3 DNA follows: TGTGCCAGCAGCTTATCGATGAGCACAGATACGCAGTATTTT.

This clonotype occurred a few times. The chain links TRBV7-9 to TRBJ1-2, with 12 bases aligning to TRBD1. The CDR3 contains 15 residues. Germline V gene sequence: CDR1 SEHNR, CDR2 FQNEAQ (reference sequence). The junction had 10 bases not matched to a gene; V was cut back by 6 bases and J by 8 bases. This CDR3 reads CASSYPGQGASGYTF. In DNA, the CDR3 is TGTGCCAGCAGTTATCCGGGACAGGGGGCGTCCGGCTACACCTTC.

This clonotype was seen a few times. The V gene is TRBV6-1, the J gene TRBJ2-7; D not certain. V was trimmed by 5 bases and J by 3 bases, leaving 11 bases between them. Germline values: CDR1 MNHNS, CDR2 SASEGT. The CDR3 contains 13 residues. Here the CDR3 reads CASSHEEIYEQYF. The CDR3 DNA follows: TGTGCCAGCAGTCACGAGGAGATCTACGAGCAGTACTTC.

This clonotype was counted only a few times. The rearrangement links TRBV20-1 to TRBJ2-7; D gene ambiguous. Germline CDR1 DFQATT, CDR2 SNEGSKA (reference sequence). Trimming took off 5 bases at V and 6 bases at J, with 14 bases between the two ends. CDR3 length equals 12 residues. The CDR3 protein is CSALYVPGEQYF. The CDR3 DNA is TGCAGTGCTTTATACGTACCAGGCGAGCAGTACTTC.